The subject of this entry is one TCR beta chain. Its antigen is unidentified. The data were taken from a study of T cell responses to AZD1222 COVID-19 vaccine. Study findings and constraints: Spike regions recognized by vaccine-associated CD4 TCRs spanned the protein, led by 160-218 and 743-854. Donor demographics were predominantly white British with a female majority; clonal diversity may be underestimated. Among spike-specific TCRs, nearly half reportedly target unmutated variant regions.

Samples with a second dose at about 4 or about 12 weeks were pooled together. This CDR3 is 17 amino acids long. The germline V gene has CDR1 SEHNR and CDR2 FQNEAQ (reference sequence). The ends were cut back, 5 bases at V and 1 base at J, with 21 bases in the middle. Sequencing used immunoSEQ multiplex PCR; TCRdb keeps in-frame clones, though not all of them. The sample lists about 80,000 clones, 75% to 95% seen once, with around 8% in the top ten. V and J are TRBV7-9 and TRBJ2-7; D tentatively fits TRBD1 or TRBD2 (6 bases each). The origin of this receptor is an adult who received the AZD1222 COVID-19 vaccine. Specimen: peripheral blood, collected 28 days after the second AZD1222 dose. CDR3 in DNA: TGTGCCAGCAGCCCTAGAGGGGGGCAGAAGGTATCCTACGAGCAGTACTTC. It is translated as CASSPRGGQKVSYEQYF.